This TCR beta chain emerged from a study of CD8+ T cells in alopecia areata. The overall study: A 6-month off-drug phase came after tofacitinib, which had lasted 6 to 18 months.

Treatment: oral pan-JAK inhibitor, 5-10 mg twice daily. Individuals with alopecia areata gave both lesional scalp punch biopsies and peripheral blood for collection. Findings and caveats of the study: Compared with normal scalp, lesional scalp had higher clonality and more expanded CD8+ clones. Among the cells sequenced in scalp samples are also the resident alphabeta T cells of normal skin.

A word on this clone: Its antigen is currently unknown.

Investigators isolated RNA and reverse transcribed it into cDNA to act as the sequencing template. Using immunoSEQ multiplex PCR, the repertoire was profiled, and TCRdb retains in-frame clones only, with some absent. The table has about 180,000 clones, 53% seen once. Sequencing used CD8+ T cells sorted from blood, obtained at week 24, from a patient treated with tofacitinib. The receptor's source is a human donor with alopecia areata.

The CDR3 loop is CASSPVGAGDTQYF. As DNA, the CDR3 is TGTGCCAGCAGTCCCGTCGGGGCGGGGGATACGCAGTATTTT. The chain carries TRBV2 and TRBJ2-3; maybe TRBD2 (6 bases). CDR3 size: 14 residues. Germline-derived CDR1 and CDR2 are SNHLY and FYNNEI. V was shortened by 5 bases and J by 6 bases, with 15 bases between the two germline ends.